This T cell receptor (beta chain) was captured in a study of OX40 agonist ivuxolimab in advanced cancers. This CDR3 is built from 12 residues. V lost 6 bases and J lost 1, with 6 bases in between. CDR1 is SGHRS, CDR2 YFSETQ, per germline. The assay was immunoSEQ multiplex PCR, and TCRdb's table has in-frame clones only and misses some. The table records 84,000 or so clones, approximately 90% of them present only once. The material was CD4+ or CD8+ T cells sorted from blood, obtained in a trial of the OX40 agonist ivuxolimab. V and J are TRBV5-1 and TRBJ2-3, with D perhaps TRBD1 (5 bases). This receptor was identified in an adult with an advanced solid tumor such as melanoma, head and neck, liver or kidney cancer. The CDR3 sequence is CASTGRTDTQYF. CDR3 DNA: TGCGCCAGCACAGGGCGCACAGATACGCAGTATTTT.